These T cell receptor beta chains were read from a single sample in a study of cytomegalovirus exposure and HLA in healthy donors. Using immunoSEQ multiplex PCR, the repertoire was profiled, and TCRdb retains in-frame clones only, with some absent. The repertoire holds some 200,000 clones, 82% seen once, with less than 3% in the top ten. Sequencing was performed on PBMCs. The receptors here all came from a middle-aged woman in good health and CMV-seronegative. The CDR3 runs from the conserved cysteine through the conserved F or W. The D gene is left open where the match is weak. The size field is filled for only some rows; it gives once, few, many or a size class.

v_gene	j_gene	d_gene	abundance	CDR3nt	CDR3aa
TRBV29-1	TRBJ2-7	-	-	TGCAGCGTTGAAGGGGTGGCAGGGGACCCTTCCGAGCAGTACTTC	CSVEGVAGDPSEQYF
TRBV19	TRBJ2-1	TRBD2	-	TGTGCCAGTAGCCCACTAGCGGGGTCCTACAATGAGCAGTTCTTC	CASSPLAGSYNEQFF
TRBV9	TRBJ2-1	-	-	TGTGCCAGCAGCCCGGAGCGGAATGAGCAGTTCTTC	CASSPERNEQFF
TRBV29-1	TRBJ1-2	TRBD1	-	TGCAGCGATTCACAGGGGGCTGGCTACACCTTC	CSDSQGAGYTF
TRBV25-1	TRBJ1-2	-	-	TGTGCCAGCAGACAGGGCTGGTATGGCTACACCTTC	CASRQGWYGYTF
TRBV4-1	TRBJ1-4	-	-	TGCGCCAGCAGACAGGGACTAAATGAAAAACTGTTTTTT	CASRQGLNEKLFF
TRBV10-2	TRBJ2-3	-	-	TGCGCCAGCAGTGAATTCAAAGGGGGAGGGGTTCAAGATACGCAGTATTTT	CASSEFKGGGVQDTQYF
TRBV7-9	TRBJ2-3	TRBD2	-	TGTGCCAGCAGAACCGGGACTAGCGGGAGGGTATCGTTCGATACGCAGTATTTT	CASRTGTSGRVSFDTQYF
TRBV7-2	TRBJ1-1	-	-	TGTGCCAGCAGGTCCCAGGGGAACACTGAAGCTTTCTTT	CASRSQGNTEAFF
TRBV27	TRBJ1-5	TRBD1	-	TGTGCCAGCAGCATGACAGGGGGCAATCAGCCCCAGCATTTT	CASSMTGGNQPQHF
TRBV4-1	TRBJ2-5	-	-	TGCGCCAGCAGCCAATCAACTAGTGAAGAGACCCAGTACTTC	CASSQSTSEETQYF
TRBV7-9	TRBJ2-3	TRBD2	-	TGTGCCAGCAGCTTACTAGCGGGGTTCACAGATACGCAGTATTTT	CASSLLAGFTDTQYF
TRBV30	TRBJ2-1	TRBD2	-	TGTGCCTGGAGTGAGTCATGGGGATTAGCGGGGTTAAATGAGCAGTTCTTC	CAWSESWGLAGLNEQFF
TRBV7-9	TRBJ1-1	TRBD1	few	TGTGCCAGCAGCTTTCCAGCAGGGGGCGCCGACACTGAAGCTTTCTTT	CASSFPAGGADTEAFF
TRBV6-5	TRBJ2-7	TRBD2	-	TGTGCCAGCCCCGGGGGGTCCTTGGAGTACTTC	CASPGGSLEYF
TRBV4-1	TRBJ1-4	TRBD1	-	TGCGCCAGCAGCCCCCTCGCAGGACAGGATAATGAAAAACTGTTTTTT	CASSPLAGQDNEKLFF
TRBV5-1	TRBJ2-1	-	-	TGCGCCAGCAGCGCGAAAGACAGCAACCAAAACAATGAGCAGTTCTTC	CASSAKDSNQNNEQFF
TRBV5-4	TRBJ2-7	TRBD2	-	TGTGCCAGCAGCTATAGCGGGAGCTCCTACGAGCAGTACTTC	CASSYSGSSYEQYF
TRBV5-1	TRBJ2-1	-	-	TGCGCCAGCAGCTTGGGCGGGGCAGCGGTGGATGAGCAGTTCTTC	CASSLGGAAVDEQFF
TRBV2	TRBJ2-1	-	-	TGTGCCAGCAGTGATGACAGTAGGAATGAGCAGTTCTTC	CASSDDSRNEQFF
TRBV2	TRBJ1-1	-	-	TGTGCCAGCAGTCGGGACACATACTCTATGATGAACACTGAAGCTTTCTTT	CASSRDTYSMMNTEAFF
TRBV7-9	TRBJ2-1	-	-	TGTGCCAGCAGCTTAGATACTTTAACCGCCCTCTTC	CASSLDTLTALF
TRBV28	TRBJ1-5	TRBD1	-	TGTGCCAGCAGTTTTGACAGGGATCAGCCCCAGCATTTT	CASSFDRDQPQHF
TRBV27	TRBJ2-4	-	-	TGTGCCAGCAGTCCCCGACTAGGACCAAACATTCAGTACTTC	CASSPRLGPNIQYF
TRBV19	TRBJ2-2	TRBD2	few	TGTGCCAGTAAGGGACTAGCGTCGAACACCGGGGAGCTGTTTTTT	CASKGLASNTGELFF
TRBV4-2	TRBJ2-2	TRBD1	-	TGTGCCAGCAGCCAAAGACAGGGAACCGGGGAGCTGTTTTTT	CASSQRQGTGELFF
TRBV6-5	TRBJ2-2	-	-	TGTGCCAGCAGTTGGGCAGGTCGGAACACCGGGGAGCTGTTTTTT	CASSWAGRNTGELFF
TRBV5-6	TRBJ2-1	TRBD2	-	TGTGCCAGCAGCTTGTCAGGGACTAGCTCCTACAATGAGCAGTTCTTC	CASSLSGTSSYNEQFF
TRBV27	TRBJ2-7	TRBD2	-	TGTGCCAGCAGTCTGGGACTAGCAGGCTACGAGCAGTACTTC	CASSLGLAGYEQYF
TRBV30	TRBJ2-1	TRBD1	-	TGTGCCTGGAGGAGGGACAGCACCTACAATGAGCAGTTCTTC	CAWRRDSTYNEQFF
TRBV5-1	TRBJ2-7	TRBD2	-	TGCGCCAGCAAGGCGACTAGCGGGAGTGGTGAGCAGTACTTC	CASKATSGSGEQYF